The rows below give T cell receptor beta chains drawn from one sample of a study of control samples from healthy donors and cancer patients. The repertoire was sequenced with immunoSEQ multiplex PCR; TCRdb's copy has only in-frame clones and lacks some. This table holds tens of thousands of clones, less than 95% found once. The source material was blood. These receptors all stem from a man in his fifties or sixties in good health. Each CDR3 is given with its conserved first and last residue. Each record gives: J gene, clone size, V gene, D gene, CDR3 DNA, CDR3 protein. A D gene is named only where the DNA matches it firmly. Clone size is given for some rows only: seen once, a few or many times, or a class if the clone is expanded.

>TRBJ2-2|.|TRBV3-1/TRBV3-2|TRBD2
TGTGCCAGCAGCCTTTTAGCGGGTAACACCGGGGAGCTGTTTTTT
CASSLLAGNTGELFF
>TRBJ1-4|.|TRBV28|.
TGTGCCAGCAGACCATTTGGGGCAGATAATGAAAAACTGTTTTTT
CASRPFGADNEKLFF
>TRBJ2-7|.|TRBV28|.
TGTGCCAGCAGTCCCCAGGCTAGGGCCGATACGGACGAGCAGTACTTC
CASSPQARADTDEQYF
>TRBJ2-7|.|TRBV5-1|TRBD1
TGCGCCAGCAGCCGGGGACAGGGGGCTTACGAGCAGTACTTC
CASSRGQGAYEQYF
>TRBJ1-4|.|TRBV19|TRBD1
TGTGCCAGTAGTCCACCGGGACAGGGGACTGAAAAACTGTTTTTT
CASSPPGQGTEKLFF
>TRBJ2-6|.|TRBV9|.
TGTGCCAGCAGCGTAGAAGCCAGTGCTGGGGCCAACGTCCTGACTTTC
CASSVEASAGANVLTF
>TRBJ2-2|.|TRBV9|.
TGTGCCAGCAGCGTAAGACCTACCGTGGGGACCGGGGAGCTGTTTTTT
CASSVRPTVGTGELFF
>TRBJ1-2|.|TRBV20-1|.
TGCAGTGCTAGACGCCAGGTCGGCTACACCTTC
CSARRQVGYTF
>TRBJ1-2|.|TRBV24-1|.
TGTGCCACCAGTGATCCGCGGGGTGGAGTAGGCTACACCTTC
CATSDPRGGVGYTF
>TRBJ2-3|.|TRBV9|.
TGTGCCAGCAGCCCTGAAGCGGGCACAGATACGCAGTATTTT
CASSPEAGTDTQYF
>TRBJ2-1|.|TRBV19|.
TGTGCCAGTAGTATCCGGGCCCTAATGAGCAATGAGCAGTTCTTC
CASSIRALMSNEQFF
>TRBJ1-5|.|TRBV6-5|.
TGTGCCAGCGAGGAAGGGGCCTGGTGGCCCCAGCATTTT
CASEEGAWWPQHF
>TRBJ2-2|.|TRBV19|TRBD2
TGTGCCCGCGGGGGAGCGGGGGTGGGCACCGGGGAGCTGTTTTTT
CARGGAGVGTGELFF
>TRBJ1-4|.|TRBV24-1|.
TGTGCCACCAGTGATCCCGTGGAGGGGGAAAAACTGTTTTTT
CATSDPVEGEKLFF
>TRBJ2-5|.|TRBV4-1|.
TGCGCCAGCAGCCAAGATTACGCGGGGGCTAAGACCCAGTACTTC
CASSQDYAGAKTQYF
>TRBJ2-7|.|TRBV15|TRBD2
TGTGCCACCAGCAGGGAACTTAGGCATAGCGGGAGAAACACCTACGAGCAGTACTTC
CATSRELRHSGRNTYEQYF
>TRBJ2-3|.|TRBV7-6|TRBD2
TGTGCCAGCAGCTTAGAGGAGGGCGGGAGACCAGATACGCAGTATTTT
CASSLEEGGRPDTQYF
>TRBJ1-4|.|TRBV7-9|.
TGTGCCAGCAGCTTATTGAGGCGAAGGGATGAAAAACTGTTTTTT
CASSLLRRRDEKLFF
>TRBJ2-1|.|TRBV4-1|TRBD2
TGCGCCAGCAGCCATCTGGGCCGACTAGCGGGAGTCAATGAGCAGTTCTTC
CASSHLGRLAGVNEQFF
>TRBJ2-2|few|TRBV18|.
TGTGCCAGCTCACCATTAGACACCGGGGAGCTGTTTTTT
CASSPLDTGELFF
>TRBJ2-2|few|TRBV19|.
TGTGCCAGTAGTATATCCCAAACCGGGGAGCTGTTTTTT
CASSISQTGELFF
>TRBJ2-7|.|TRBV6-2/TRBV6-3|TRBD2
TGTGCCAGCAACCCCGGGGGGGAGGAGCAGTACTTC
CASNPGGEEQYF
>TRBJ2-5|.|TRBV5-6|.
TGTGCCAGCAGCTGGACGGGGGAGACCCAGTACTTC
CASSWTGETQYF
>TRBJ2-1|.|TRBV2|TRBD2
TGTGCCAGCAGTCTAGCGGACACGGTATACAATGAGCAGTTCTTC
CASSLADTVYNEQFF
>TRBJ1-4|.|TRBV19|.
TGTGCCAGTAGTACCCCAGGGGAGGGATATGAAAAACTGTTTTTT
CASSTPGEGYEKLFF
>TRBJ2-5|few|TRBV11-2|.
TGTGCCAGCAGCTTAGTAGAGACCCAGTACTTC
CASSLVETQYF
>TRBJ1-1|.|TRBV7-9|TRBD1
TGTGCCAGCAGTTCCGGGACAGGGGGCAGAACTGAAGCTTTCTTT
CASSSGTGGRTEAFF
>TRBJ1-5|.|TRBV27|.
TGTGCCAGCAGCTTAACGGGGGACAATCAGCCCCAGCATTTT
CASSLTGDNQPQHF
>TRBJ1-5|.|TRBV2|TRBD1
TGTGCCAGCAGCCCCGGACAGGGCTATCAGCCCCAGCATTTT
CASSPGQGYQPQHF
>TRBJ1-5|.|TRBV24-1|TRBD1
TGTGCCACCAGTGATGCGACAGGGAATCAGCCCCAGCATTTT
CATSDATGNQPQHF
>TRBJ1-5|.|TRBV9|.
TGTGCCAGCAGCGTAGGTCCAAGCAATCAGCCCCAGCATTTT
CASSVGPSNQPQHF
>TRBJ2-7|.|TRBV9|TRBD2
TGTGCCAGCAGCGTATCACTAGCGGCCTCCCACGAGCAGTACTTC
CASSVSLAASHEQYF
>TRBJ1-5|.|TRBV10-3|.
TGTGCCATCAGTGAGTTTCCGTTCCCGGGAGGTAGCAATCAGCCCCAGCATTTT
CAISEFPFPGGSNQPQHF
>TRBJ2-3|.|TRBV11-2|.
TGTGCCAGCAGCCCCCTTACCGGAGGGACAGATACGCAGTATTTT
CASSPLTGGTDTQYF
>TRBJ2-1|.|TRBV27|.
TGTGCCAGCAGTGTAATGCCCCTATACAATGAGCAGTTCTTC
CASSVMPLYNEQFF
>TRBJ2-2|.|TRBV30|.
TGTGCCCTTTCGGAAGGCTCCGGGGAGCTGTTTTTT
CALSEGSGELFF
>TRBJ2-1|.|TRBV11-2|.
TGTGCCAGCAGCTCCCAGAGGGGCGGTTACAATGAGCAGTTCTTC
CASSSQRGGYNEQFF
>TRBJ1-5|once|TRBV30|.
TGTGCCTGGAGCGTAGGGGGGGATCAGCCCCAGCATTTT
CAWSVGGDQPQHF
>TRBJ1-2|.|TRBV7-9|.
TGTGCCAGCAGCTGGGAAGGACGCTGGGACGGCTATGGCTACACCTTC
CASSWEGRWDGYGYTF